This TCR beta chain was sequenced for a study of T cell responses to AZD1222 COVID-19 vaccine. Trimming left V 2 bases short and J 1 base short, with 9 bases between. Germline lookup yields CDR1 MNHNY and CDR2 SVGAGI (reference sequence). The CDR3 extends over 15 amino acids. Assay used: immunoSEQ multiplex PCR; TCRdb lists only in-frame clones, some missing. This table has approximately 210,000 clones, approximately 90% appearing once. The starting material was peripheral blood, obtained 28 days after the second AZD1222 dose. The gene calls are TRBV6-6 and TRBJ1-5; D gene unclear. This sequence originates from an adult who received the AZD1222 COVID-19 vaccine. This CDR3 reads CASSYMAVSNQPQHF. As DNA, the CDR3 is TGTGCCAGCAGTTACATGGCAGTCAGCAATCAGCCCCAGCATTTT.